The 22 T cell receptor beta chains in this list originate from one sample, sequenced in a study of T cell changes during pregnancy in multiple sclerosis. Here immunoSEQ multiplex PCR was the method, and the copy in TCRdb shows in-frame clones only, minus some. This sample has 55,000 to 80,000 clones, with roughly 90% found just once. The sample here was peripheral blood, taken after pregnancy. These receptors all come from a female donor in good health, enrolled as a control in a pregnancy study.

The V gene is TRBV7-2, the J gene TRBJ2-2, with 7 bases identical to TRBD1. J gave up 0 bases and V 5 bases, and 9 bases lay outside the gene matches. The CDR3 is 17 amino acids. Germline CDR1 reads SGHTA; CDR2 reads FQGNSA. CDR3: CASSPRTGLTNTGELFF. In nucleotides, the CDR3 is TGTGCCAGCAGCCCCCGGACAGGCCTAACGAACACCGGGGAGCTGTTTTTT.

CDR3 loop: CASSLVDEQSLFF. The DNA for the CDR3 is TGTGCCAGCAGCCTGGTCGATGAACAGTCACTGTTTTTT. The chain combines TRBV5-5 with TRBJ1-4; D ambiguous. The CDR3 has 13 amino acids. V lost 4 bases to trimming and J lost 13 bases, with 17 bases between them. The V gene's germline CDR1 is SGHKS and CDR2 YYEKEE (reference sequence).

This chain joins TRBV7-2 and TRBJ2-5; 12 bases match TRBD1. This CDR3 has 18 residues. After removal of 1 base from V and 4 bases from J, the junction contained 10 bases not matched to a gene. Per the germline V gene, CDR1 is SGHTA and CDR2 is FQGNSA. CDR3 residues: CASSLGSGGTGGRETQYF. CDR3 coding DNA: TGTGCCAGCAGCTTAGGGTCTGGTGGGACAGGGGGCCGAGAGACCCAGTACTTC.

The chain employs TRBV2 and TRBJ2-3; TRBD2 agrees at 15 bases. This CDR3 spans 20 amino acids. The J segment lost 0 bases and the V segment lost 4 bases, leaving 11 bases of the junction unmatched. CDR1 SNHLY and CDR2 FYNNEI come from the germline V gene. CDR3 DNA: TGTGCCAGCAGTGGCTCTACAGGACTAGCGGGGGGGCGTAGCACAGATACGCAGTATTTT. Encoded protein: CASSGSTGLAGGRSTDTQYF.

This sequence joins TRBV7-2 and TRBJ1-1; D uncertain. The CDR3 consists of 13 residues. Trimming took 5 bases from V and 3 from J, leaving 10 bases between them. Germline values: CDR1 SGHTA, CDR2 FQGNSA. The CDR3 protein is CASSREIYTEAFF. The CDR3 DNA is TGTGCCAGCAGCAGAGAGATTTACACTGAAGCTTTCTTT.

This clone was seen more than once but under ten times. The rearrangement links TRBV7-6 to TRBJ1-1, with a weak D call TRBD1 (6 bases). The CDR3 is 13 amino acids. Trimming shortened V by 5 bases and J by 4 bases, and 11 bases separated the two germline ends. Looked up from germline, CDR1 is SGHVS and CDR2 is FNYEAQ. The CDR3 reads CASSNQQGTEAFF. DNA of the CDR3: TGTGCCAGCAGCAATCAACAGGGCACTGAAGCTTTCTTT. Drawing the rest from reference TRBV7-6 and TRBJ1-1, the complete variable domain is GAGVSQSPRYKVTKRGQDVALRCDPISGHVSLYWYRQALGQGPEFLTYFNYEAQQDKSGLPNDRFSAERPEGSISTLTIQRTEQRDSAMYRCASSNQQGTEAFFGQGTRLTVV.

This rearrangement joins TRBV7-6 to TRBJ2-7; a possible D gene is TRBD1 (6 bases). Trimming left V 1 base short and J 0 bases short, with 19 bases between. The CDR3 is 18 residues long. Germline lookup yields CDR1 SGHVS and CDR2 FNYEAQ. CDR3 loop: CASSLVAGASPSSYEQYF. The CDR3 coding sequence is TGTGCCAGCAGCTTAGTTGCAGGGGCTAGCCCGAGCTCCTACGAGCAGTACTTC.

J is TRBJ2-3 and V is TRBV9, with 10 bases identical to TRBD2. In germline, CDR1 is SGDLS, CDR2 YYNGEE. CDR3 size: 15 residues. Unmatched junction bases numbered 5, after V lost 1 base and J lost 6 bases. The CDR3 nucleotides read TGTGCCAGCAGCGTAAGAGCGGGGGGGCAGGATACGCAGTATTTT. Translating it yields CASSVRAGGQDTQYF.

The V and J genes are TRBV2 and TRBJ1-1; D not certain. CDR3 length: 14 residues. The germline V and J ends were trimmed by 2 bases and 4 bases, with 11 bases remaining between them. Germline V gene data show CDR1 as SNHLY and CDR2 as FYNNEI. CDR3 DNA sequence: TGTGCCAGCAGTGAAAGAGGCGGGATCACTGAAGCTTTCTTT. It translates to CASSERGGITEAFF.

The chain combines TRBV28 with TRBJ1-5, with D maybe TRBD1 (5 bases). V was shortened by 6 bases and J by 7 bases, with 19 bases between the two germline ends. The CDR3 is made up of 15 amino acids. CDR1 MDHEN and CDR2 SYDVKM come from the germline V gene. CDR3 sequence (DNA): TGTGCCAGCAGCCTCCCGGGGGGGACCAGCCAGCCCCAGCATTTT. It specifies CASSLPGGTSQPQHF.

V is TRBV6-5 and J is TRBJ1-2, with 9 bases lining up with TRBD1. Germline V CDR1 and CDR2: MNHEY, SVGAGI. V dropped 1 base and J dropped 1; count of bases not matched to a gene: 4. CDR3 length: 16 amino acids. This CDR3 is CASSYYRGQLNYGYTF. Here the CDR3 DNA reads TGTGCCAGCAGTTACTACAGGGGGCAGCTTAACTATGGCTACACCTTC.

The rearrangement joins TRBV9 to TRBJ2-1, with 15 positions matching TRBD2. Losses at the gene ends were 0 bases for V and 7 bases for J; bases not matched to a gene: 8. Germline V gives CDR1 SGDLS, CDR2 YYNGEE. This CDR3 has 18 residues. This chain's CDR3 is CASSVDWTSGGATNEQFF. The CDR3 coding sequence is TGTGCCAGCAGCGTAGATTGGACTAGCGGGGGGGCCACAAATGAGCAGTTCTTC.

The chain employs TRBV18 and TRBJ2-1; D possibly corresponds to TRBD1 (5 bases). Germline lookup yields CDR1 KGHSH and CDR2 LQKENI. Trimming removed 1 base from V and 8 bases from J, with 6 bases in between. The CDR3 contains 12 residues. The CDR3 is CASSPRRDEQFF. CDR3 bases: TGTGCCAGCTCACCACGCAGGGATGAGCAGTTCTTC.

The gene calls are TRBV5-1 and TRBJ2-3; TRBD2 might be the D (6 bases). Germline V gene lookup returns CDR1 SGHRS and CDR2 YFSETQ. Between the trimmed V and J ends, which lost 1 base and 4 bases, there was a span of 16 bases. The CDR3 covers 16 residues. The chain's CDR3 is CASSLYGRGGPDTQYF. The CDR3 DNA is TGCGCCAGCAGCTTGTACGGGCGGGGTGGGCCAGATACGCAGTATTTT.

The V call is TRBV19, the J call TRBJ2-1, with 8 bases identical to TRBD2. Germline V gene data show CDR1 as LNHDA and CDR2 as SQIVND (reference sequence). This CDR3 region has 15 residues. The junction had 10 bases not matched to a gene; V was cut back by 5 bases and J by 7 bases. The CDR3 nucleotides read TGTGCCAGTAGTGTCAGCGGGAGTATGCCGAATGAGCAGTTCTTC. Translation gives CASSVSGSMPNEQFF. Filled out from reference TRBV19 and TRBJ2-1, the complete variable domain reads DGGITQSPKYLFRKEGQNVTLSCEQNLNHDAMYWYRQDPGQGLRLIYYSQIVNDFQKGDIAEGYSVSREKKESFPLTVTSAQKNPTAFYLCASSVSGSMPNEQFFGPGTRLTVL.

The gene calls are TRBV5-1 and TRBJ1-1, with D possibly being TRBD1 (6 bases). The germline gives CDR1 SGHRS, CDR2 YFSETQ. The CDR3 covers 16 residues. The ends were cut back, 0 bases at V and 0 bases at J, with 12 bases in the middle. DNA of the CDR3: TGCGCCAGCAGCTTGGCCCCAAAGGGGGTGAACACTGAAGCTTTCTTT. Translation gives CASSLAPKGVNTEAFF.

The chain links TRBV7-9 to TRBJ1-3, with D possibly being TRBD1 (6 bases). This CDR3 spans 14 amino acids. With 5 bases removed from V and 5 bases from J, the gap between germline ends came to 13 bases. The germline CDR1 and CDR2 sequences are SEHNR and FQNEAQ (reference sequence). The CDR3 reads CASSRTGLRNTIYF. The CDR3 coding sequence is TGTGCCAGCAGCCGTACAGGGCTACGAAACACCATATATTTT.

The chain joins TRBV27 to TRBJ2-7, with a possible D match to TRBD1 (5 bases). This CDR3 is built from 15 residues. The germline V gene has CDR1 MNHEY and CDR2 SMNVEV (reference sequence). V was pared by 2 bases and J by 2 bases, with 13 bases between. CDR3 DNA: TGTGCCAGCAGTTTAGACAGCCCAGGCACCTACGAGCAGTACTTC. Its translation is CASSLDSPGTYEQYF.

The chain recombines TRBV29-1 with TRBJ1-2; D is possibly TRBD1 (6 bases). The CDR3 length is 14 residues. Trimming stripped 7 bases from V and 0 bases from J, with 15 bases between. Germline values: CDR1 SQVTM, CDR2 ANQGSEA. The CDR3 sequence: CSGGGGKANYGYTF. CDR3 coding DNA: TGCAGCGGGGGGGGCGGGAAGGCTAACTATGGCTACACCTTC.

The CDR3 coding sequence is TGTGCCAGCAGTCCCCAGGAGGGTTATAGCAAAGCTTTCTTT. It specifies CASSPQEGYSKAFF. The rearrangement uses TRBV7-8 and TRBJ1-1; D gene uncertain. CDR1 is SGHVS and CDR2 is FQNEAQ in the germline V gene. V was cut by 6 bases and J by 9 bases, with 20 bases left in between. The CDR3 loop spans 14 amino acids.

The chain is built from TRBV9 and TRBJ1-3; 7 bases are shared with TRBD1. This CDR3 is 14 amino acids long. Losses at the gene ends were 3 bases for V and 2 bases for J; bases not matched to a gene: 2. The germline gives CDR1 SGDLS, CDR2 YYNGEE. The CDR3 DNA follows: TGTGCCAGCAGCGCCGGGACAGCTGGAAACACCATATATTTT. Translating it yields CASSAGTAGNTIYF. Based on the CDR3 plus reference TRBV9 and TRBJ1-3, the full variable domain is DSGVTQTPKHLITATGQRVTLRCSPRSGDLSVYWYQQSLDQGLQFLIQYYNGEERAKGNILERFSAQQFPDLHSELNLSSLELGDSALYFCASSAGTAGNTIYFGEGSWLTVV.

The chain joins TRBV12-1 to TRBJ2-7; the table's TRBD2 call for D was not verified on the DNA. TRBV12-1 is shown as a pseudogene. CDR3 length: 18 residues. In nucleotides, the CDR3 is TGTGCCAGCAGCTCCATAGAGAAGACTAGCGGGGGAACCTACGAGCAGTACTTC. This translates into CASSSIEKTSGGTYEQYF.